This TCR beta chain was sequenced during a study of blood T cell repertoires in COVID-19. Study overall: Sites in the United States, Italy and Spain provided acute and convalescent COVID-19 samples. The analysed material was cDNA or gDNA that came from T cells, B-cell-depleted T cells, or PBMCs.

Original analysis: Quantification of nucleated cells was approximated via reference gene primer amplification. Assay: immunoSEQ multiplex PCR; the TCRdb copy retains only in-frame clones and omits some. V, J and clone size were drawn from that table, and D and trimming were deduced from the DNA. The sample includes about 130,000 clones, approximately 81% of them seen just once. This CDR3 has 13 residues. J gave up 4 bases and V 8 bases, and 6 bases lay outside the gene matches. The germline gives CDR1 WNHNN, CDR2 SYGVQD (reference sequence). V and J are TRBV10-1 and TRBJ1-2, with 8 bases identical to TRBD1. The receptor comes from a woman aged 55-70 years with active or convalescent COVID-19. Sequenced input: peripheral blood. The CDR3 loop reads CASQDRAGYGYTF. The CDR3 nucleotides are TGCGCCAGCCAGGACAGGGCGGGCTATGGCTACACCTTC.